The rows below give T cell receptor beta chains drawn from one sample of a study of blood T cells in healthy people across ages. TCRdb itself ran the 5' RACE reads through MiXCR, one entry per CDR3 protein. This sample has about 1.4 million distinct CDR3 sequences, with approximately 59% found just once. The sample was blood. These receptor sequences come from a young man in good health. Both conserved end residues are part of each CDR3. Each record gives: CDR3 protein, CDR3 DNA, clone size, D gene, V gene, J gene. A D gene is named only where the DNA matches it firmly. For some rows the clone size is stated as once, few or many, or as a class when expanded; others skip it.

CASSLRTPGLAETQYF	TGCGCCAGCAGCTTGCGTACACCGGGACTAGCAGAGACCCAGTACTTC	.	TRBD2	TRBV5-1	TRBJ2-5
CASSHTGTSGYNEQFF	TGTGCCAGCAGCCATACGGGGACTAGCGGATACAATGAGCAGTTCTTC	.	TRBD2	TRBV7-8	TRBJ2-1
CASGLVPLAGMYF	TGTGCTAGTGGTTTGGTACCCCTAGCGGGAATGTACTTC	.	TRBD2	TRBV12-5	TRBJ2-5
CASGTEKYEQYF	TGTGCCAGTGGGACAGAAAAATACGAGCAGTACTTC	.	.	TRBV21-1	TRBJ2-7
CATSRGLAGVISYEQYF	TGTGCCACCAGCAGGGGACTAGCGGGAGTGATCTCCTACGAGCAGTACTTC	.	TRBD2	TRBV15	TRBJ2-7
CASSSRTGKYEQFF	TGTGCCAGCAGCTCCCGGACAGGAAAATATGAGCAGTTCTTC	.	TRBD1	TRBV3-1	TRBJ2-1
CATSHTGTGHYGYTF	TGTGCCACCAGTCATACCGGGACAGGGCACTATGGCTACACCTTC	.	TRBD1	TRBV24-1	TRBJ1-2
CASTVGLVWDTQYF	TGTGCCAGCACCGTAGGGCTCGTTTGGGATACGCAGTATTTT	.	.	TRBV7-2	TRBJ2-3
CASSQDRVSGYTF	TGTGCCAGCAGCCAAGATCGAGTTAGCGGCTACACCTTC	.	.	TRBV14	TRBJ1-2
CSARDMGSEQFF	TGCAGTGCTAGAGATATGGGGAGTGAGCAGTTCTTC	few	.	TRBV20-1	TRBJ2-1
CASSLGGPQYEQYF	TGTGCCAGCAGTTTAGGGGGACCCCAGTACGAGCAGTACTTC	few	.	TRBV27	TRBJ2-7
CASSPVRDRKGNEQFF	TGTGCCAGCAGCCCGGTTCGGGACAGAAAAGGGAATGAGCAGTTCTTC	.	TRBD1	TRBV4-2	TRBJ2-1
CASTLGYTF	TGTGCCAGCACGTTGGGCTACACCTTC	.	.	TRBV27	TRBJ1-2
CASSPLGQGSSYNSPLHF	TGTGCCAGCTCACCCTTGGGACAGGGGAGCTCCTATAATTCACCCCTCCACTTT	.	TRBD1	TRBV18	TRBJ1-6
CASSHLDNTNYGYTF	TGCGCCAGCAGCCATCTAGACAACACTAACTATGGCTACACCTTC	.	.	TRBV4-3	TRBJ1-2
CASSQAEGRHSYNEQFF	TGTGCCAGCAGCCAAGCCGAGGGACGCCACTCCTACAATGAGCAGTTCTTC	.	.	TRBV4-2	TRBJ2-1
CAITKPDTQYF	TGTGCCATCACCAAGCCAGATACGCAGTATTTT	.	.	TRBV28	TRBJ2-3
CASSSPGGHTYTF	TGTGCCAGCAGCTCCCCCGGCGGGCACACTTACACCTTC	.	.	TRBV7-2	TRBJ1-2
CASSQARTVSYEQYF	TGTGCCAGCAGCCAAGCCCGGACTGTATCCTACGAGCAGTACTTC	.	.	TRBV14	TRBJ2-7
CAWSNGGSIEQYF	TGTGCCTGGAGTAACGGGGGCTCTATCGAGCAGTACTTC	once	.	TRBV30	TRBJ2-7
CSARDEMRGEGDGYTF	TGCAGTGCTAGAGATGAAATGCGGGGGGAAGGGGATGGCTACACCTTC	few	.	TRBV20-1	TRBJ1-2
CASSLHWYEQYF	TGTGCCAGCAGTTTACACTGGTACGAGCAGTACTTC	.	.	TRBV12-3/TRBV12-4	TRBJ2-7
CASSSPPVHNEQFF	TGTGCCAGCAGTTCCCCCCCAGTACACAATGAGCAGTTCTTC	.	.	TRBV12-3/TRBV12-4	TRBJ2-1
CSVEAGGGSIQYF	TGCAGCGTTGAAGCAGGGGGCGGGAGCATTCAGTACTTC	.	.	TRBV29-1	TRBJ2-4
CSAQTAFDRYF	TGCAGCGCACAAACGGCGTTTGACCGGTACTTC	few	.	TRBV29-1	TRBJ2-7
CATSRAVTYQETQYF	TGTGCCACCAGCAGAGCTGTTACGTACCAAGAGACCCAGTACTTC	.	.	TRBV15	TRBJ2-5
CASSVGDRGSPLHF	TGTGCCAGCAGCGTTGGGGACAGGGGATCACCCCTCCACTTT	few	TRBD1	TRBV9	TRBJ1-6
CSARSGTNEQFF	TGCAGTGCCAGAAGCGGGACCAATGAGCAGTTCTTC	.	TRBD2	TRBV20-1	TRBJ2-1
CASSQDWALSYEQYF	TGTGCCAGCAGCCAAGATTGGGCCCTCTCCTACGAGCAGTACTTC	once	.	TRBV14	TRBJ2-7
CAISELDSSDNEQFF	TGTGCCATCAGTGAGCTCGATAGCAGTGACAATGAGCAGTTCTTC	few	.	TRBV10-3	TRBJ2-1
CAISESVGGSTGELFF	TGTGCCATCAGTGAGTCGGTCGGAGGCTCCACCGGGGAGCTGTTTTTT	.	.	TRBV10-3	TRBJ2-2
CASSQDGVGQGYEQYF	TGCGCCAGCAGCCAAGATGGAGTGGGACAGGGTTATGAGCAGTACTTC	.	TRBD1	TRBV4-3	TRBJ2-7
CSARLAGVSEQYF	TGCAGTGCTAGACTAGCGGGAGTGTCCGAGCAGTACTTC	.	TRBD2	TRBV20-1	TRBJ2-7
CAVGRGYEQYF	TGTGCCGTAGGAAGGGGGTACGAGCAGTACTTC	.	.	TRBV19	TRBJ2-7
CASSLEWTNEQFF	TGCGCCAGCAGCTTGGAATGGACTAATGAGCAGTTCTTC	.	.	TRBV5-1	TRBJ2-1
CASSPETGGWNTEAFF	TGTGCCAGCAGCCCCGAGACAGGGGGCTGGAACACTGAAGCTTTCTTT	.	TRBD1	TRBV7-2	TRBJ1-1
CSAREASGTTYEQFF	TGCAGTGCTAGAGAGGCTAGCGGGACTACCTATGAGCAGTTCTTC	.	TRBD2	TRBV20-1	TRBJ2-1
CSVASSHEQYF	TGCAGCGTTGCGAGCAGTCACGAGCAGTACTTC	few	.	TRBV29-1	TRBJ2-7
CASSQVAGLKSIQYF	TGTGCCAGCAGCCAAGTAGCGGGACTAAAATCCATTCAGTACTTC	.	TRBD2	TRBV3-1	TRBJ2-4
CAISEGQGAAYEQYF	TGTGCCATCAGTGAGGGGCAGGGGGCGGCCTACGAGCAGTACTTC	few	TRBD1	TRBV10-3	TRBJ2-7
CASAEVAGGTDTQYF	TGTGCCAGCGCAGAGGTTGCGGGGGGAACAGATACGCAGTATTTT	.	TRBD2	TRBV4-2	TRBJ2-3
CRPLVRSPLHF	TGCAGACCTTTGGTGAGATCACCCCTCCACTTT	once	.	TRBV20-1	TRBJ1-6